The sequence of this T cell receptor beta chain was determined in a study of cytomegalovirus exposure and HLA in healthy donors. In the study overall: Of over 350 genotyped donors, roughly 81% grouped in the Caucasian-associated ancestry cluster. General study results and limits: With later analysis, a missense DCLRE1C variant became linked to TCR beta V- and J-gene trimming.

For this clone: What it binds is not known.

The primer mix had 60 Vbeta and 13 Jbeta primers. Authors' methods: In a later analysis, 75 million to 85 million unique TCR beta chains included roughly 11 million shared by two or more donors. The data were produced by immunoSEQ multiplex PCR, yet TCRdb's version contains in-frame clones alone and is incomplete. The V and J calls and the clone size are those of that table, but D and trimming were determined from the DNA. Of around 130,000 clones in the sample, 60% to 80% were seen once. The trim removed 5 bases at V and 0 bases at J, leaving 6 bases unmatched. Germline CDR1 and CDR2: SGHTA and FQGTGA. This CDR3 region has 16 residues.

This receptor was identified in a woman aged 30 to 39 in good health and CMV-seronegative. The sample taken for sequencing was PBMCs. This chain connects TRBV7-3 to TRBJ1-1; 10 bases match TRBD1. The DNA of the CDR3 is TGTGCCAGCAGCCTTGGACAGGGGGAATTGAACACTGAAGCTTTCTTT. Amino acids: CASSLGQGELNTEAFF.